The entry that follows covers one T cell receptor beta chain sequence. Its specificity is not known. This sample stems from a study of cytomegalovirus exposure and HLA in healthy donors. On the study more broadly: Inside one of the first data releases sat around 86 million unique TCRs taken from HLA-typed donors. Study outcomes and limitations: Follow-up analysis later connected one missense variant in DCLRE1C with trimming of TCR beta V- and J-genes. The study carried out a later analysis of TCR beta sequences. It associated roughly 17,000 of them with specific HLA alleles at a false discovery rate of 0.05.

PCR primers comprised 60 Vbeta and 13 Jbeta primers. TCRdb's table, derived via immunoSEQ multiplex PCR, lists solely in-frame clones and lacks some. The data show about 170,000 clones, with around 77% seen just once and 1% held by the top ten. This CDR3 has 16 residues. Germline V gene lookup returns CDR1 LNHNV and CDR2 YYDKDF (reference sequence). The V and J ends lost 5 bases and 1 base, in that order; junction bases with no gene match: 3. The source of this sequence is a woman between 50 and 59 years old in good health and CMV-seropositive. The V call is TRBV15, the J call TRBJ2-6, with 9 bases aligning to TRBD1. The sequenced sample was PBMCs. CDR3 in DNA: TGTGCCACCAGCTGGGGACAGGGTTCTGGGGCCAACGTCCTGACTTTC. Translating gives CATSWGQGSGANVLTF.